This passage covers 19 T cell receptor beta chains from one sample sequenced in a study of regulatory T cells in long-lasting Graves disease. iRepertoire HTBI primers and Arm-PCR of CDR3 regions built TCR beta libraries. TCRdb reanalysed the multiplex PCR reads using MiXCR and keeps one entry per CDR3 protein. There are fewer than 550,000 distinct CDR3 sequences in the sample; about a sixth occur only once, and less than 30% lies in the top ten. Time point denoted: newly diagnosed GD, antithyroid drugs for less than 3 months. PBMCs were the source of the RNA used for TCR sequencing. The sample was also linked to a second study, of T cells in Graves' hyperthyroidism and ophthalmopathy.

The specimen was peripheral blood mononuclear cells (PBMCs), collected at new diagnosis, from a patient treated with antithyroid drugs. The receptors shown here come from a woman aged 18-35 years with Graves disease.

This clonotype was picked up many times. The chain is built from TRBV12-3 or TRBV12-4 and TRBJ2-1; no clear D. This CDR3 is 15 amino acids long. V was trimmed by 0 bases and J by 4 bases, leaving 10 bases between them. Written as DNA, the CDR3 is TGTGCCAGCAGTTTAGCGGGAAGCTCTTACAATGAGCAGTTCTTC. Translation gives CASSLAGSSYNEQFF.

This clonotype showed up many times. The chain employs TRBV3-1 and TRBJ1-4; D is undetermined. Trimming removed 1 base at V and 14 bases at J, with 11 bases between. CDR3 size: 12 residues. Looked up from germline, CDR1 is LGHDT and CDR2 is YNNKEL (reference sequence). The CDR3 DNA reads TGTGCCAGCAGCCAAGTAGAGGGCGAGCTGTTTTTT. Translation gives CASSQVEGELFF.

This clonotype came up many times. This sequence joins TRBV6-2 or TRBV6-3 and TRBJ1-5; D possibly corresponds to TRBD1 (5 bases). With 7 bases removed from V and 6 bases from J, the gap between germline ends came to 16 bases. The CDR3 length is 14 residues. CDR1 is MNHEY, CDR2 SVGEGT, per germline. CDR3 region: CASKPTVSGQPQHF. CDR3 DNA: TGTGCCAGCAAACCGACAGTCTCTGGTCAGCCCCAGCATTTT.

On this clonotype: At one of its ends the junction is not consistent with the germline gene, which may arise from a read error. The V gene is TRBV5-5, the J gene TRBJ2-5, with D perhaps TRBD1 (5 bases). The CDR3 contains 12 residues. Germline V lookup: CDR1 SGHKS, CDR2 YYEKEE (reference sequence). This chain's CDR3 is CAGSPSQGTQYF. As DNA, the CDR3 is TGTGCCGGCAGCCCCTCTCAGGGGACCCAGTACTTC. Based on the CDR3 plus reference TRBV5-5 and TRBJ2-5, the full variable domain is DAGVTQSPTHLIKTRGQQVTLRCSPISGHKSVSWYQQVLGQGPQFIFQYYEKEERGRGNFPDRFSARQFPNYSSELNVNALLLGDSALYLCAGSPSQGTQYFGPGTRLLVL.

CDR3 in amino acids: CASSFDARTRGNQPQHF. DNA of the CDR3: TGTGCCAGCAGTTTTGATGCGAGAACCCGTGGCAATCAGCCCCAGCATTTT. The chain recombines TRBV12-3 or TRBV12-4 with TRBJ1-5; D is undetermined. V was trimmed by 3 bases and J by 2 bases, leaving 17 bases between them. The CDR3 spans 17 residues.

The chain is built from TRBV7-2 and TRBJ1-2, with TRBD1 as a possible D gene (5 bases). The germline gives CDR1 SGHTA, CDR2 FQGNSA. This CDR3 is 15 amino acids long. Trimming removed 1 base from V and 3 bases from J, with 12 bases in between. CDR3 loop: CASSLVGPNDYGYTF. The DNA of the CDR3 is TGTGCCAGCAGCTTAGTGGGGCCGAATGACTATGGCTACACCTTC.

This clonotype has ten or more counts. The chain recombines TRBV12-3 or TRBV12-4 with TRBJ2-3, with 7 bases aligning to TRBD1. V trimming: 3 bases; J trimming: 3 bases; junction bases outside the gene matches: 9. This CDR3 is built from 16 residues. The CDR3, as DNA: TGTGCCAGCAGTTTTTGGACAGGCTCAACGACAGATACGCAGTATTTT. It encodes CASSFWTGSTTDTQYF.

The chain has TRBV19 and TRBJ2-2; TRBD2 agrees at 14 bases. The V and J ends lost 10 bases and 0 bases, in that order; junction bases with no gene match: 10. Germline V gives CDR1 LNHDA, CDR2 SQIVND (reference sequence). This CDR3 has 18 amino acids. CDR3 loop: CATNPGLAGAANTGELFF. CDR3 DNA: TGTGCCACCAATCCGGGACTAGCGGGAGCCGCGAACACCGGGGAGCTGTTTTTT.

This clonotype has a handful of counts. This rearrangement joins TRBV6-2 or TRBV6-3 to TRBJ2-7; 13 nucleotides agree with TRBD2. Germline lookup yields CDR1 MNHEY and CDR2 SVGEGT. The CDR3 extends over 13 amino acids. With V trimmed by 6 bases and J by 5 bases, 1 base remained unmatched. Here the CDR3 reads CASRTSGRDEQYF. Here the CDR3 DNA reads TGTGCCAGCAGAACTAGCGGGAGGGACGAGCAGTACTTC.

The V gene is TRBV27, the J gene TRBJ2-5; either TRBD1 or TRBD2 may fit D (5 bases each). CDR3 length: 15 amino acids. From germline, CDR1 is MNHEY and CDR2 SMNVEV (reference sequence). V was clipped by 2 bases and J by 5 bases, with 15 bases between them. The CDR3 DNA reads TGTGCCAGCAGTTTAATTGGGGCGGGTGAGGAGACCCAGTACTTC. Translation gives CASSLIGAGEETQYF.

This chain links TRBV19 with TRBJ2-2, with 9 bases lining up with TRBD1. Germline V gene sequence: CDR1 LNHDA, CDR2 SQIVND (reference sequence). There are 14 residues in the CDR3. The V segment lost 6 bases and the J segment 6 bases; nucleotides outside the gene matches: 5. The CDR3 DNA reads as TGTGCCAGTAGCCGGGACAGGGCGTCCGGGGAGCTGTTTTTT. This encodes CASSRDRASGELFF.

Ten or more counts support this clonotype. This CDR3 reads CASSLTGVDEQFF. Here the CDR3 DNA reads TGTGCCAGCAGCCTCACCGGCGTGGATGAGCAGTTCTTC. The gene calls are TRBV7-3 and TRBJ2-1; D is unresolved. Germline-derived CDR1 and CDR2 are SGHTA and FQGTGA. The CDR3 has 13 residues. V was cut by 5 bases and J by 8 bases, with 13 bases left in between.

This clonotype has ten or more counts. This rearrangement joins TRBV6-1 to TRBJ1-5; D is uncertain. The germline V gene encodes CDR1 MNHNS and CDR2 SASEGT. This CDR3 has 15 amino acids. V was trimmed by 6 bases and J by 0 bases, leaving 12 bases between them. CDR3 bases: TGTGCCAGCAGATCCGACCAATATAGCAATCAGCCCCAGCATTTT. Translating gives CASRSDQYSNQPQHF.

CDR3 residues: CASSEQGYGGYTF. The CDR3 DNA follows: TGCGCCAGCAGCGAGCAGGGATACGGTGGCTACACCTTC. The V gene is TRBV5-1, the J gene TRBJ1-2, with D perhaps matching TRBD1 (5 bases). V gave up 4 bases and J gave up 7 bases, with 14 bases separating them. The CDR3 runs 13 residues. Germline loops: CDR1 SGHRS, CDR2 YFSETQ.

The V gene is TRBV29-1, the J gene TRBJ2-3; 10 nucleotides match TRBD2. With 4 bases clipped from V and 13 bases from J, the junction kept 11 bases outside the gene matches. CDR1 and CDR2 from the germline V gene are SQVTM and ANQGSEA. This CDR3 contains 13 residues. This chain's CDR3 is CSVGDSRGLAKYF. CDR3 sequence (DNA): TGCAGCGTTGGAGATTCCCGGGGACTAGCGAAGTATTTT.

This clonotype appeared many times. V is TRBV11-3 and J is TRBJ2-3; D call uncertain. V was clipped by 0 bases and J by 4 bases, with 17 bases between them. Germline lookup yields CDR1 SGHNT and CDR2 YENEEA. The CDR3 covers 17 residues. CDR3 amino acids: CASSLEGSARSSDTQYF. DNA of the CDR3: TGTGCCAGCAGCTTAGAGGGAAGCGCCCGATCATCAGATACGCAGTATTTT.

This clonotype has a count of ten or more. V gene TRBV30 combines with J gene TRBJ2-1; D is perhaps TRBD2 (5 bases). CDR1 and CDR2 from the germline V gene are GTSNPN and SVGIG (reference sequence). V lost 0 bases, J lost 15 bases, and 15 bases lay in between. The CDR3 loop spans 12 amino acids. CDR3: CAWSVSWESLFF. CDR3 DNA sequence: TGTGCCTGGAGTGTATCGTGGGAGAGTCTGTTCTTC.

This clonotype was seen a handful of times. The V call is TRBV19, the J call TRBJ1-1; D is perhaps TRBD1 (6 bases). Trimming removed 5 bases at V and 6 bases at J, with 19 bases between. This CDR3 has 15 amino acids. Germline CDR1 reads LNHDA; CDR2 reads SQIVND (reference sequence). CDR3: CASSVKGQLGAEAFF. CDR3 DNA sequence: TGTGCCAGTAGTGTAAAGGGACAATTAGGCGCTGAAGCTTTCTTT.

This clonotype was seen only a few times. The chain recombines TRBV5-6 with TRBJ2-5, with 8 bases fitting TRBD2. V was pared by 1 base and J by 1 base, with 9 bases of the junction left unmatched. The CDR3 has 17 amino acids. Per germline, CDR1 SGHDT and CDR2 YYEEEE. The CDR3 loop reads CASSLRSGSPAQETQYF. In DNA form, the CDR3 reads TGTGCCAGCAGCTTGAGAAGCGGGAGCCCCGCCCAAGAGACCCAGTACTTC.